Listed here are 2 T cell receptor beta chains from one sample, sequenced in a study of CD8+CD57+ T cells in acquired aplastic anemia. Using genomic DNA as the template, TCR beta VDJ and CDR3 profiling was carried out. TCRdb re-called the reads with MiXCR, one entry per CDR3 protein. Of 100,000 to 150,000 distinct CDR3 sequences listed, about 48% are singletons. Input material: sorted CD4+, CD8+, or CD8+CD57+ T cells (not recorded which) from PBMCs. The receptors were sampled from a human donor in good health, serving as a control.

This clonotype was seen repeatedly, ten times or more. This chain joins TRBV5-1 and TRBJ2-5; 8 bases line up with TRBD2. This CDR3 spans 15 amino acids. Germline V CDR1 and CDR2: SGHRS, YFSETQ. The ends lost 4 bases at V and 5 bases at J; junction bases unmatched: 10. This CDR3 reads CASSRAGGDMETQYF. CDR3 bases: TGCGCCAGCAGCCGTGCGGGGGGTGACATGGAGACCCAGTACTTC. Based on the CDR3 plus reference TRBV5-1 and TRBJ2-5, the full variable domain is KAGVTQTPRYLIKTRGQQVTLSCSPISGHRSVSWYQQTPGQGLQFLFEYFSETQRNKGNFPGRFSGRQFSNSRSEMNVSTLELGDSALYLCASSRAGGDMETQYFGPGTRLLVL.

Ten or more counts support this clonotype. This chain links TRBV3-1 with TRBJ1-2; possibly TRBD1 for D (6 bases). Deletions cut 0 bases from V and 8 bases from J, with 22 bases between. The CDR3 loop spans 17 amino acids. Germline V CDR1 and CDR2: LGHDT, YNNKEL (reference sequence). The CDR3 DNA reads TGTGCCAGCAGCCAAGATCTTAGCGCAGGCGGCAGGGGAGGCTACACCTTC. Protein: CASSQDLSAGGRGGYTF.